Following are 32 T cell receptor beta chains from one sample sequenced in a study of T cells after yellow fever vaccination. A single record per CDR3 protein comes from TCRdb applying MiXCR to the 5' RACE reads. The sample has a few hundred thousand distinct CDR3 sequences; 6.5% to 8.5% are singletons. The specimen was PBMCs, collected around 45 days after the first yellow fever vaccination. The receptors come from a man between 18 and 29 years old who received the YFV17D yellow fever vaccine.

This clonotype was counted a few times. Here the CDR3 omits its conserved ending phenylalanine or tryptophan, so a read error is the likely source. The gene calls are TRBV6-1 and TRBJ1-5; tentative D call: TRBD1 (5 bases). Germline loops: CDR1 MNHNS, CDR2 SASEGT. Between the trimmed V and J ends, which lost 5 bases and 7 bases, there was a span of 24 bases. This CDR3 is 17 amino acids long. The CDR3 nucleotides are TGTGCCAGCAGTAAAGAGGGGCGACCTACACCCGGGCAGCCCCAGCATTCT. Its protein is CASSKEGRPTPGQPQHS.

Worth noting for this clonotype: At one of its ends the junction is not consistent with the germline gene, which may arise from a read error. V is TRBV11-1 and J is TRBJ2-7; tentative D call: TRBD1 (6 bases). The CDR3 is 18 amino acids. Germline V gene data show CDR1 as SGHAT and CDR2 as FQDESV (reference sequence). CDR3 amino acids: CASSLGSVGTSSSYEPYF. Written as DNA, the CDR3 is TGTGCCAGCAGCTTAGGGTCAGTGGGGACATCGAGCTCCTACGAGCCGTACTTC.

CDR3 amino acids: CASSGLMNTEAFF. The CDR3 DNA reads as TGTGCCAGCAGCGGCCTCATGAACACTGAAGCTTTCTTT. This rearrangement joins TRBV2 to TRBJ1-1; no firm D call. The germline gives CDR1 SNHLY, CDR2 FYNNEI. The CDR3 is 13 amino acids. V was cut by 6 bases and J by 0 bases, with 8 bases left in between.

In this sample, this clonotype turned up many times. The rearrangement joins TRBV4-3 to TRBJ2-3; a weak D match, TRBD2 (5 bases). The germline CDR1 and CDR2 sequences are LGHNA and YSLEER. CDR3 size: 13 residues. Trimming stripped 1 base from V and 13 bases from J, with 15 bases between. CDR3 sequence reads: CASSQAPDSQKYF. The CDR3 DNA reads as TGCGCCAGCAGCCAAGCCCCGGACTCCCAAAAGTATTTT.

The V and J genes are TRBV20-1 and TRBJ2-3; D might be TRBD1 (6 bases). The germline V gene has CDR1 DFQATT and CDR2 SNEGSKA (reference sequence). The CDR3 sequence is 17 residues long. The V end lost 0 bases, the J end lost 4 bases, and 20 bases lay between the germline ends. The chain's CDR3 is CSARDPTGPIGSDTQYF. DNA of the CDR3: TGCAGTGCTAGAGACCCGACAGGCCCCATTGGGTCAGATACGCAGTATTTT.

The rearrangement links TRBV20-1 to TRBJ2-3, with D possibly being TRBD2 (6 bases). The V end was cut by 4 bases, the J end by 6 bases, with 23 bases between. Per germline, CDR1 DFQATT and CDR2 SNEGSKA (reference sequence). This CDR3 has 16 amino acids. The CDR3 spells CSAINLGAGWVDTQYF. In DNA form, the CDR3 reads TGCAGTGCTATCAATCTTGGTGCGGGGTGGGTGGATACGCAGTATTTT.

The gene calls are TRBV10-3 and TRBJ1-2; D gene unclear. Germline values: CDR1 ENHRY, CDR2 SYGVKD. The CDR3 extends over 15 amino acids. The ends were cut back, 3 bases at V and 2 bases at J, with 13 bases in the middle. CDR3: CAISEGGVTNYGYTF. The CDR3 coding sequence is TGTGCCATCAGTGAAGGCGGCGTAACCAACTATGGCTACACCTTC.

This chain joins TRBV7-3 and TRBJ2-1; 9 bases match TRBD2. This CDR3 has 15 amino acids. The germline gives CDR1 SGHTA, CDR2 FQGTGA. V lost 3 bases to trimming and J lost 8 bases; unmatched junction nucleotides: 8. CDR3 bases: TGTGCCAGCAGCTTTGCGGGGGGGCCTAGGGATGAGCAGTTCTTC. Its protein product is CASSFAGGPRDEQFF.

This clonotype showed up just a few times. V is TRBV7-6 and J is TRBJ2-5; no reliable D call. Deletions cut 4 bases from V and 7 bases from J, with 22 bases between. Germline V gene lookup returns CDR1 SGHVS and CDR2 FNYEAQ. The CDR3 runs 16 residues. CDR3 DNA sequence: TGTGCCAGCAGCTACACCAGCCCTCAGCTCCCGGGGACCCAGTACTTC. This codes for CASSYTSPQLPGTQYF. Full variable domain (rest looked up from reference TRBV7-6 and TRBJ2-5): GAGVSQSPRYKVTKRGQDVALRCDPISGHVSLYWYRQALGQGPEFLTYFNYEAQQDKSGLPNDRFSAERPEGSISTLTIQRTEQRDSAMYRCASSYTSPQLPGTQYFGPGTRLLVL.

This chain joins TRBV6-1 and TRBJ1-1, with D perhaps TRBD1 (6 bases). CDR1 and CDR2 from the germline V gene are MNHNS and SASEGT. CDR3 length: 15 residues. Trimming cost V 6 bases and J 0 bases, with 14 bases left between them. In nucleotides, the CDR3 is TGTGCCAGCAGGGACAGTCCCTATATGAACACTGAAGCTTTCTTT. Translating it yields CASRDSPYMNTEAFF.

Note on this clonotype: Germline and junction disagree at one end, which may indicate a read error. The V and J genes are TRBV19 and TRBJ1-5; D uncertain. This CDR3 has 11 amino acids. The germline CDR1 and CDR2 sequences are LNHDA and SQIVND (reference sequence). CDR3 amino acids: CASMRDQLQHF. In DNA, the CDR3 is TGTGCCAGTATGAGGGATCAGCTCCAGCATTTT.

This clonotype came up a few times. The rearrangement uses TRBV30 and TRBJ2-7; D ambiguous. The CDR3 totals 13 residues. Trimming took off 2 bases at V and 2 bases at J, with 10 bases between the two ends. Germline V gene sequence: CDR1 GTSNPN, CDR2 SVGIG (reference sequence). In DNA form, the CDR3 reads TGTGCCTGGAGTCGTATGAATACCTACGAGCAGTACTTC. This translates into CAWSRMNTYEQYF.

A note on this clonotype: A read error is possible here, since a much larger clone lies one base away. This chain joins TRBV4-2 and TRBJ1-5, with D possibly TRBD1 on 6 matching bases. The CDR3 runs 16 residues. From germline, CDR1 is LGHNA and CDR2 YNFKEQ. The CDR3 loop is CASSQDASQGRQPRHF. CDR3 bases: TGTGCCAGCAGCCAAGATGCCTCACAGGGACGCCAGCCCCGGCATTTT.

In this sample, this clonotype turned up a few times. The genes are TRBV20-1 and TRBJ1-6; tentative D call: TRBD1 (5 bases). CDR1 and CDR2 from the germline V gene are DFQATT and SNEGSKA (reference sequence). CDR3 length: 15 amino acids. Trimming removed 6 bases at V and 7 bases at J, with 19 bases between. The CDR3 nucleotides are TGCAGTGCGACTGTCCAGGGACTTGACAATTCACCCCTCCACTTT. Encoded protein: CSATVQGLDNSPLHF.

Ten or more counts support this clonotype. The chain links TRBV19 to TRBJ2-3, with D perhaps given as TRBD1 or TRBD2 (5 bases each). The CDR3 is 14 residues long. Germline V CDR1 and CDR2: LNHDA, SQIVND (reference sequence). V gave up 5 bases and J gave up 2 bases, with 11 bases separating them. In DNA, the CDR3 is TGTGCCAGTAGTGAGGGACGGATCACAGATACGCAGTATTTT. Encoded protein: CASSEGRITDTQYF.

The chain carries TRBV4-3 and TRBJ2-7; D perhaps matches TRBD2 (5 bases). V lost 0 bases and J 0 bases, leaving 9 bases between the germline ends. Germline V lookup: CDR1 LGHNA, CDR2 YSLEER. The CDR3 consists of 15 residues. The CDR3 loop reads CASSQEAESSYEQYV. CDR3 sequence (DNA): TGCGCCAGCAGCCAAGAAGCGGAAAGCTCCTACGAGCAGTACGTC.

This clonotype showed up many times. The chain combines TRBV7-2 with TRBJ2-1; 11 nucleotides align to TRBD2. V shed 4 bases and J 7 bases; nucleotides not matched to a gene: 6. This CDR3 is built from 15 residues. Germline assignment: CDR1 SGHTA and CDR2 FQGNSA. The CDR3 region is CASSSLSGGVNEQFF. The DNA for the CDR3 is TGTGCCAGCAGCTCTCTTAGCGGGGGGGTGAATGAGCAGTTCTTC. The complete variable domain, with remaining parts taken from reference TRBV7-2 and TRBJ2-1, reads GAGVSQSPSNKVTEKGKDVELRCDPISGHTALYWYRQSLGQGLEFLIYFQGNSAPDKSGLPSDRFSAERTGGSVSTLTIQRTQQEDSAVYLCASSSLSGGVNEQFFGPGTRLTVL.

The chain carries TRBV15 and TRBJ1-1; D is unclear. This CDR3 comprises 16 residues. Germline V CDR1 and CDR2: LNHNV, YYDKDF (reference sequence). Trimming stripped 0 bases from V and 1 base from J, with 12 bases between. The CDR3 sequence is CATSRDRTEGNTEAFF. The CDR3 DNA follows: TGTGCCACCAGCAGAGATCGAACAGAAGGGAACACTGAAGCTTTCTTT.

This CDR3 reads CASSQGERGNYGYTF. Written as DNA, the CDR3 is TGTGCCAGCAGCCAAGGGGAAAGGGGAAACTATGGCTACACCTTC. The gene calls are TRBV3-1 and TRBJ1-2; tentative D call: TRBD1 (5 bases). V shed 1 base and J shed 2 bases, with 11 bases lying between them. Germline loops: CDR1 LGHDT, CDR2 YNNKEL (reference sequence). The CDR3 contains 15 residues.

V is TRBV12-3 or TRBV12-4 and J is TRBJ2-5; no firm D call. V was trimmed by 5 bases and J by 7 bases, leaving 11 bases between them. This CDR3 is 12 amino acids long. In nucleotides, the CDR3 is TGTGCCAGCAGTCTACCTTGGGGGACCCAGTACTTC. The encoded protein is CASSLPWGTQYF.

The rearrangement uses TRBV28 and TRBJ1-5; D ambiguous. V was trimmed by 3 bases and J by 6 bases, leaving 15 bases between them. The CDR3 consists of 15 residues. Germline lookup yields CDR1 MDHEN and CDR2 SYDVKM. CDR3 in amino acids: CASSLLAGVGQPQHF. The CDR3 coding sequence is TGTGCCAGCAGTTTGCTGGCCGGGGTTGGTCAGCCCCAGCATTTT.

This clonotype was observed a few times. The gene calls are TRBV5-8 and TRBJ2-4; D ambiguous. The germline V gene has CDR1 SGHTS and CDR2 YDEGEE. V was shortened by 0 bases and J by 5 bases, with 6 bases between the two germline ends. CDR3 length equals 13 residues. For the CDR3, the DNA is TGTGCCAGCAGCTTGGCGGGCCAAAACATTCAGTACTTC. This sequence encodes CASSLAGQNIQYF.

This clonotype has just a few counts. This rearrangement joins TRBV5-4 to TRBJ1-6, with D maybe TRBD1 (6 bases). The V gene's germline CDR1 is SGHNT and CDR2 YYREEE (reference sequence). The CDR3 has 15 residues. The ends were cut back, 2 bases at V and 9 bases at J, with 15 bases in the middle. This CDR3 is CASSFRPGDGSPLHF. The CDR3 nucleotides read TGTGCCAGCAGCTTTCGCCCAGGGGACGGTTCACCCCTCCACTTT.

This clonotype was counted many times. V is TRBV5-1 and J is TRBJ1-4; no reliable D call. V dropped 0 bases and J dropped 7 bases, with 13 bases sitting between them. The CDR3 has 15 residues. The germline gives CDR1 SGHRS, CDR2 YFSETQ. The CDR3 region has the DNA TGCGCCAGCAGCTTGGGGATAGTGGCAAGTGAAAAACTGTTTTTT. As protein: CASSLGIVASEKLFF.

This clonotype turned up a few times. V is TRBV7-9 and J is TRBJ2-2; 10 bases agree with TRBD1. The CDR3 is 16 amino acids. Trimming took 5 bases from V and 1 from J; bases not matched to a gene: 4. Germline CDR1 SEHNR, CDR2 FQNEAQ (reference sequence). CDR3 residues: CASSGWTGGNTGELFF. The CDR3 coding sequence is TGTGCCAGCAGCGGATGGACAGGGGGGAACACCGGGGAGCTGTTTTTT.

The chain recombines TRBV2 with TRBJ1-2; D not certain. Germline CDR1 reads SNHLY; CDR2 reads FYNNEI. Trimming removed 1 base at V and 10 bases at J, with 4 bases between. This CDR3 is built from 10 residues. CDR3 bases: TGTGCCAGCAGTGAAGTGGCCTACACCTTC. Its protein is CASSEVAYTF.

This clonotype was counted only a few times. The chain carries TRBV5-1 and TRBJ1-1, with a weak D call TRBD1 (5 bases). CDR3 length equals 13 residues. From germline, CDR1 is SGHRS and CDR2 YFSETQ. Trimming took 3 bases from V and 4 from J, leaving 10 bases between them. DNA of the CDR3: TGCGCCAGCAGCTGGGACGTTGGCACTGAAGCTTTCTTT. This translates into CASSWDVGTEAFF.

This clonotype was recorded at least ten times. V is TRBV7-2 and J is TRBJ2-1, with 10 bases matching TRBD2. Germline trimming cut 6 bases from V and 6 bases from J; bases unmatched to any gene: 8. Germline V gives CDR1 SGHTA, CDR2 FQGNSA. The CDR3 is 15 amino acids. CDR3 residues: CASSTHSGGLNEQFF. The CDR3 DNA reads as TGTGCCAGCAGTACACATAGCGGGGGGCTCAATGAGCAGTTCTTC.

This clonotype was seen a few times. This chain connects TRBV6-1 to TRBJ1-4; 8 bases fit TRBD1. This CDR3 has 17 amino acids. In germline, CDR1 is MNHNS, CDR2 SASEGT. V dropped 6 bases and J dropped 8; count of bases not matched to a gene: 17. CDR3 bases: TGTGCCAGCAGGAAGACAGGGGCCCCCGGGGGAACCGAAAAACTGTTTTTT. This encodes CASRKTGAPGGTEKLFF.

This clonotype was counted only a few times. The V gene is TRBV20-1, the J gene TRBJ2-7; maybe TRBD2 (5 bases). V was clipped by 5 bases and J by 0 bases, with 11 bases between them. The CDR3 contains 13 residues. Germline-derived CDR1 and CDR2 are DFQATT and SNEGSKA (reference sequence). The CDR3 loop is CSAPDLSSYEQYF. The CDR3 region has the DNA TGCAGTGCTCCGGACTTAAGCTCCTACGAGCAGTACTTC.

This chain uses TRBV7-6 with TRBJ2-2; tentative D call: TRBD1 (5 bases). CDR1 is SGHVS, CDR2 FNYEAQ, per germline. Trimming removed 3 bases at V and 0 bases at J, with 17 bases between. The CDR3 length is 18 residues. In DNA, the CDR3 is TGTGCCAGCAGCTTTTTCGTTGGTTCAGGGTCGAACACCGGGGAGCTGTTTTTT. This sequence encodes CASSFFVGSGSNTGELFF.

This clonotype has just a few counts. J is TRBJ1-1 and V is TRBV25-1, with D perhaps matching TRBD1 (6 bases). V was shortened by 4 bases and J by 10 bases, with 16 bases between the two germline ends. The germline V gene encodes CDR1 MGHDK and CDR2 SYGVNS. The CDR3 contains 13 residues. The chain's CDR3 is CASSGHLDSRAFF. CDR3 nucleotide sequence: TGTGCCAGCAGTGGCCACCTGGACAGTCGAGCTTTCTTT.